This TCR beta chain was observed in a study of blood T cells in healthy people across ages. A note on this clonotype: Its antigen remains unidentified.

A sample-barcoded 5' primer and a J-beta primer mix were used in a second PCR of roughly 6 to 11 cycles. Every cDNA molecule carried a tag from a template-switch adaptor bearing 12 random nucleotides. TCRdb used MiXCR to reprocess the 5' RACE reads, holding one entry per CDR3 protein. The sample has around 1,000,000 distinct CDR3 sequences; under 40% are singletons. CDR1 is SGHKS and CDR2 is YYEKEE in the germline V gene (reference sequence). The CDR3 contains 14 residues. The V gene lost 4 bases and the J gene lost 4 bases, with 13 bases spanning the gap. Study-wide results and limits: Among long-lived donors, naive CD4+ cells were more numerous and diversity higher than in aged donors. One million T cells yielded diversity estimates that were considered underestimates. Possibly confounding the expanded clonotype changes was the fact that donor CMV status was unknown.

The sample was blood. The chain links TRBV5-5 to TRBJ2-3; D is unclear. This clonotype was sampled from a man younger than 30 in good health. The CDR3 DNA reads TGTGCCAGCAGCCCCCCGAGCCTACCAGATACGCAGTATTTT. The encoded protein is CASSPPSLPDTQYF. Combining the CDR3 with reference TRBV5-5 and TRBJ2-3 gives the whole variable domain DAGVTQSPTHLIKTRGQQVTLRCSPISGHKSVSWYQQVLGQGPQFIFQYYEKEERGRGNFPDRFSARQFPNYSSELNVNALLLGDSALYLCASSPPSLPDTQYFGPGTRLTVL.